This T cell receptor (beta chain) appears in the sequencing data of a study of graft-versus-host responses after intestinal transplantation (dated by TCRdb to about 2021). Some background on the complete study: The transplants that recipients got were multivisceral, liver-intestinal, or isolated intestinal. Graft-versus-host and host-versus-graft alloreactive T cell clones were tracked in the graft, circulation and bone marrow after intestinal transplantation using bulk TCR-beta CDR3 sequencing. The cohort enrolled some 23 intestinal transplant recipients including one retransplant, and a few patients lacking pretransplant specimens were excluded. Donor T cell macrochimerism was defined as a peak of at least 4% donor T cells among recipient peripheral blood mononuclear cells. Every recipient was given anti-thymocyte globulin induction, followed by 2 to 3 years of maintenance tacrolimus and steroids. Instead of going to the commercial service, samples from a few later patients were sequenced in-house on an Illumina MiSeq and processed with MiXCR. To identify alloreactive clones, pre-transplant mixed lymphocyte reaction products were sequenced and then compared with unstimulated pre-transplant donor and recipient T cells.

Broader findings and caveats from the paper: The conclusions were limited by the relatively low number and heterogeneity of the intestinal transplant patients. High GvH to HvG T cell clonal ratios were observed in the allografts of patients with donor T cell macrochimerism. GvH clones were found in recipient bone marrow, and some of the GvH clones appeared earlier in ileal mucosa or blood, which is consistent with an intestinal mucosal origin. Peak levels of circulating GvH clones were associated with declines in HvG clones early after transplant.

Blood samples were collected up to 4 times in the first month after transplant and then at least monthly when available. There are 12 amino acids in the CDR3, from cysteine to phenylalanine inclusive. The entry retains the CDR3 DNA only, 36 bases that are in frame from base 1. The library was built by means of the immunoSEQ multiplex PCR assay. Adaptive Biotechnologies carried out high-throughput TCR-beta CDR3 sequencing of genomic DNA for most patients. As for the authors' bioinformatics: TCR sequencing data for roughly 17 patients were retrieved from Adaptive's ImmunoSEQ software; a few other patients were processed with MiXCR and VDJtools. Because the origin of CDR3 nucleotide sequences shared between donor and recipient could not be assigned, those sequences were removed. Alloreactive clones required at least 2-fold expansion over unstimulated cells and minimum CFSE-low frequency of 0.002% (template counts) or 0.001% (read counts). A clone was considered mappable if detected in the sequenced pre-transplant spleen, lymph node, or MLR CFSE-low populations of the donor or recipient. Cumulative frequency of alloreactive clones was calculated as a percentage of all sequences weighted by copy number. In TCRdb, the immuneACCESS table is reduced to in-frame sequences with V and J assigned. These tables do not hold every clone; where another copy was compared, an unresolved V gene accounts for under half, and the others remain unexplained. V and J calls and clone size are given by that table; D and trimming were obtained from the DNA. This sample comprises about 18,000 clones, around 90% of them detected only once. The ten largest clones capture roughly 2.1% of the sample.

The table lists this clone with a few counts. Its antigen is still unknown. Within one base of it there is no much larger clone, and no base qualities were kept. This chain joins TRBV21-1 to TRBJ2-2. TRBV21-1 is noted as a pseudogene. The starting material was PBMCs, obtained 350 to 400 days after transplant. The TCR originated in a human patient who received an intestinal transplant, so some T cells may come from the graft donor. The CDR3 sequence is CASSKNTGELFF. The base sequence is TGTGCCAGCAGCAAAAACACCGGGGAGCTGTTTTTT.